The 17 T cell receptor beta chains reported below all come from one sample, sequenced in a study of T cell responses to AZD1222 COVID-19 vaccine. Clones were read by immunoSEQ multiplex PCR, and TCRdb kept only the in-frame ones, dropping some. The sample records 100,000 to 130,000 clones, about 85% being singletons. This sample comprised peripheral blood, obtained 28 days after the second AZD1222 dose. Source of these receptors: an adult who received the AZD1222 COVID-19 vaccine.

The V and J genes are TRBV27 and TRBJ1-4; D gene unclear. From germline, CDR1 is MNHEY and CDR2 SMNVEV (reference sequence). This CDR3 contains 16 residues. The ends were cut back, 0 bases at V and 0 bases at J, with 8 bases in the middle. The CDR3 DNA reads TGTGCCAGCAGTTTATCGGCAGGAGCAACTAATGAAAAACTGTTTTTT. Amino acid sequence: CASSLSAGATNEKLFF.

V usage is TRBV5-8 and J usage is TRBJ2-2; no clear D. Germline CDR1 SGHTS, CDR2 YDEGEE. The CDR3 runs to 17 residues. The V gene lost 0 bases and the J gene lost 6 bases, with 18 bases spanning the gap. CDR3 residues: CASSLGRLVSSSGELFF. The CDR3 DNA reads TGTGCCAGCAGCTTGGGACGGCTGGTCTCTTCGTCCGGGGAGCTGTTTTTT.

The rearrangement uses TRBV5-1 and TRBJ1-2, with TRBD1 matching over 8 bases. The germline CDR1 and CDR2 sequences are SGHRS and YFSETQ. J gave up 7 bases and V 0 bases, and 8 bases lay outside the gene matches. This CDR3 has 15 residues. CDR3 in amino acids: CASSLAQDRASGYTF. CDR3 bases: TGCGCCAGCAGCTTGGCCCAGGACAGGGCAAGTGGCTACACCTTC.

The chain is built from TRBV7-6 and TRBJ1-5; possibly TRBD1 for D (6 bases). Trimming shortened V by 2 bases and J by 5 bases, and 13 bases separated the two germline ends. CDR3 length equals 15 residues. From germline, CDR1 is SGHVS and CDR2 FNYEAQ. The CDR3 region is CASSLKGDGDQPQHF. The CDR3 DNA follows: TGTGCCAGCAGCTTAAAGGGGGATGGGGATCAGCCCCAGCATTTT.

The chain combines TRBV6-5 with TRBJ2-7; a possible D gene is TRBD1 (6 bases). Trimming cost V 6 bases and J 3 bases, with 15 bases left between them. CDR3 length: 14 amino acids. Germline V gene data show CDR1 as MNHEY and CDR2 as SVGAGI. The CDR3 bases are TGTGCCAGCAGAGAGGACAGTACAGACTACGAGCAGTACTTC. It yields the protein CASREDSTDYEQYF.

The chain is built from TRBV28 and TRBJ1-5, with 7 bases identical to TRBD1. Germline V gene data show CDR1 as MDHEN and CDR2 as SYDVKM. The V and J ends lost 6 bases and 7 bases, in that order; junction bases with no gene match: 6. The CDR3 has 13 amino acids. The CDR3 region is CASREGGGQPQHF. The CDR3 DNA reads as TGTGCCAGCAGGGAAGGGGGCGGACAGCCCCAGCATTTT.

The chain carries TRBV18 and TRBJ2-3; TRBD2 matches at 11 bases. Germline trimming cut 3 bases from V and 5 bases from J; bases unmatched to any gene: 4. Per germline, CDR1 KGHSH and CDR2 LQKENI. The CDR3 length is 15 residues. CDR3 in DNA: TGTGCCAGCTCACCTTCGACTAGCGGGGTAGATACGCAGTATTTT. Translating gives CASSPSTSGVDTQYF.

The chain uses TRBV2 and TRBJ2-7, with 9 nucleotides matching TRBD1. The V gene end was trimmed by 0 bases and the J gene end by 3 bases; junction bases not matched to a gene: 9. Germline CDR1 reads SNHLY; CDR2 reads FYNNEI. This CDR3 comprises 17 residues. The CDR3, as DNA: TGTGCCAGCAGTGAAGCGCTTCTGGGACAGGGTAGCTACGAGCAGTACTTC. It encodes CASSEALLGQGSYEQYF.

This chain joins TRBV19 and TRBJ1-5; D remains ambiguous. The germline gives CDR1 LNHDA, CDR2 SQIVND (reference sequence). The CDR3 consists of 13 residues. V was trimmed by 9 bases and J by 7 bases, leaving 16 bases between them. The CDR3 DNA follows: TGTGCCAGCTTGCGGGATCTTGGACAGCCCCAGCATTTT. It specifies CASLRDLGQPQHF. Combining the CDR3 with reference TRBV19 and TRBJ1-5 gives the whole variable domain DGGITQSPKYLFRKEGQNVTLSCEQNLNHDAMYWYRQDPGQGLRLIYYSQIVNDFQKGDIAEGYSVSREKKESFPLTVTSAQKNPTAFYLCASLRDLGQPQHFGDGTRLSIL.

The rearrangement joins TRBV3-1 (or the pseudogene TRBV3-2) to TRBJ1-3; unclear D gene. With 2 bases removed from V and 0 bases from J, the gap between germline ends came to 8 bases. The CDR3 consists of 15 residues. In germline, CDR1 is LGHDT, CDR2 YNNKEL (reference sequence). The CDR3 loop reads CASSQQASSGNTIYF. CDR3 sequence (DNA): TGTGCCAGCAGCCAACAGGCCAGCTCTGGAAACACCATATATTTT.

This clone was observed a single time. J is TRBJ1-1 and V is TRBV7-9; D unclear. V was shortened by 1 base and J by 3 bases, with 3 bases between the two germline ends. This CDR3 is 12 amino acids long. CDR1 and CDR2 from the germline V gene are SEHNR and FQNEAQ (reference sequence). CDR3 in amino acids: CASSLGYTEAFF. CDR3 sequence (DNA): TGTGCCAGCAGCTTAGGTTACACTGAAGCTTTCTTT.

J is TRBJ2-1 and V is TRBV7-2; possibly TRBD1 or TRBD2 for D (5 bases each). Trimming shortened V by 4 bases and J by 3 bases, and 13 bases separated the two germline ends. The CDR3 extends over 15 amino acids. CDR1 and CDR2 from the germline V gene are SGHTA and FQGNSA. CDR3 loop: CASSWGPRNYNEQFF. The CDR3 nucleotides read TGTGCCAGCAGCTGGGGACCGAGGAACTACAATGAGCAGTTCTTC.

The V call is TRBV5-5, the J call TRBJ2-1; D unresolved. Trimming cost V 0 bases and J 3 bases, with 10 bases left between them. Germline V CDR1 and CDR2: SGHKS, YYEKEE (reference sequence). The CDR3 contains 15 residues. This CDR3 is CASSLVQNFYNEQFF. Here the CDR3 DNA reads TGTGCCAGCAGCTTGGTCCAGAACTTCTACAATGAGCAGTTCTTC.

The V gene is TRBV11-3, the J gene TRBJ2-6; tentatively, D is TRBD2 (5 bases). This CDR3 has 17 residues. Germline V gene sequence: CDR1 SGHNT, CDR2 YENEEA. Trimming took 5 bases from V and 2 from J, leaving 16 bases between them. The CDR3 region has the DNA TGTGCCAGCAGCCCCGGAGGAGGCCAGACTGGGGCCAACGTCCTGACTTTC. Its translation: CASSPGGGQTGANVLTF.

This chain uses TRBV5-4 with TRBJ2-5, with D possibly being TRBD2 (6 bases). The CDR3 covers 14 residues. The V end lost 1 base, the J end lost 3 bases, and 10 bases lay between the germline ends. Germline CDR1 and CDR2: SGHNT and YYREEE (reference sequence). In DNA form, the CDR3 reads TGTGCCAGCAGCTTGCACCGACTAGAAGAGACCCAGTACTTC. This translates into CASSLHRLEETQYF.

The V gene is TRBV29-1, the J gene TRBJ1-1; weak D call: TRBD1 (6 bases). Trimming took 4 bases from V and 2 from J, leaving 11 bases between them. This CDR3 has 13 residues. The germline CDR1 and CDR2 sequences are SQVTM and ANQGSEA. The CDR3 sequence: CSVVWGANTEAFF. For the CDR3, the DNA is TGCAGCGTTGTCTGGGGGGCTAACACTGAAGCTTTCTTT. The entire variable domain, with the rest obtained from reference TRBV29-1 and TRBJ1-1, is as follows: SAVISQKPSRDICQRGTSLTIQCQVDSQVTMMFWYRQQPGQSLTLIATANQGSEATYESGFVIDKFPISRPNLTFSTLTVSNMSPEDSSIYLCSVVWGANTEAFFGQGTRLTVV.

The chain combines TRBV4-1 with TRBJ2-7, with D perhaps TRBD2 (6 bases). Trimming removed 0 bases from V and 5 bases from J, with 20 bases in between. CDR3 length equals 17 residues. From germline, CDR1 is MGHRA and CDR2 YSYEKL. For the CDR3, the DNA is TGCGCCAGCAGCCAAGATGGGGGGAAGCGGCGTTGGGACGAGCAGTACTTC. Its protein product is CASSQDGGKRRWDEQYF.